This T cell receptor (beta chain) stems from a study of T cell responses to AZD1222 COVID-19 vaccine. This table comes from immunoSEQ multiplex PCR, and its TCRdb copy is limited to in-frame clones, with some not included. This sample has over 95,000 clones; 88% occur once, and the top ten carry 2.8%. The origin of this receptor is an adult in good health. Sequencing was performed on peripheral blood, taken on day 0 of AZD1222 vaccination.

In DNA, the CDR3 is TGTGCCAGCAGTTTAATCCTAGAAGAGACCCAGTACTTC. Amino acid sequence: CASSLILEETQYF. The chain carries TRBV28 and TRBJ2-5; no reliable D call. Trimming stripped 2 bases from V and 3 bases from J, with 7 bases between. This CDR3 has 13 residues. Germline V gene lookup returns CDR1 MDHEN and CDR2 SYDVKM. Full variable domain (outside the CDR3, taken from reference TRBV28 and TRBJ2-5): DVKVTQSSRYLVKRTGEKVFLECVQDMDHENMFWYRQDPGLGLRLIYFSYDVKMKEKGDIPEGYSVSREKKERFSLILESASTNQTSMYLCASSLILEETQYFGPGTRLLVL.